The clone carrying this T cell receptor beta chain was seen a handful of times. Its target is not known. TCRdb re-analysed the 5' RACE reads in MiXCR, keeping a single row per CDR3 protein. The table shows roughly 350,000 distinct CDR3 sequences, with around 28% occurring only once. These data are taken from a study of T-cell memory formation after mild COVID-19. Study outcomes and limitations: The study detected some responding clones in pre-infection memory, suggesting cross-reactive memory joined.

Trimming took 0 bases from V and 0 from J, leaving 12 bases between them. The CDR3 spans 16 residues. Germline V lookup: CDR1 SGHRS, CDR2 YFSETQ. V usage is TRBV5-1 and J usage is TRBJ1-1, with D unclear. Sequenced sample: PBMCs or a T cell subset sorted from them (not recorded which). The source is an adult woman who had mild COVID-19 (a few samples of this study predate the infection). Cell type and time point are not known. The CDR3 reads CASSLDSYYMNTEAFF. The CDR3 DNA reads as TGCGCCAGCAGCTTGGACAGTTACTATATGAACACTGAAGCTTTCTTT. Complete variable domain (other parts from reference TRBV5-1 and TRBJ1-1): KAGVTQTPRYLIKTRGQQVTLSCSPISGHRSVSWYQQTPGQGLQFLFEYFSETQRNKGNFPGRFSGRQFSNSRSEMNVSTLELGDSALYLCASSLDSYYMNTEAFFGQGTRLTVV.